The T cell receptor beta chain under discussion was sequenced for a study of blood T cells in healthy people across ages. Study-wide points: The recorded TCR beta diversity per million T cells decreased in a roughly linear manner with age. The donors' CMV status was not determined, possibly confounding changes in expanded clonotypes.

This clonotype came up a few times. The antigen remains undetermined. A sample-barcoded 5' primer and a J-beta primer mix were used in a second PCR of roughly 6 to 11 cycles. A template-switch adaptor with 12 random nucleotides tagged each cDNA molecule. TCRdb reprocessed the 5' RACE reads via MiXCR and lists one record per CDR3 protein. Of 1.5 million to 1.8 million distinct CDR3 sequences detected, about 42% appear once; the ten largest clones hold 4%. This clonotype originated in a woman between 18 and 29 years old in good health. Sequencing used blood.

CDR3 nucleotides: TGTGCCAGCAGTGTCCTTAGCGGGGGGAATCCCAATGAGCAGTTCTTC. It yields the protein CASSVLSGGNPNEQFF. The chain employs TRBV25-1 and TRBJ2-1, with 10 nucleotides matching TRBD2. V shed 4 bases and J 6 bases; nucleotides not matched to a gene: 9. CDR1 MGHDK and CDR2 SYGVNS come from the germline V gene. The CDR3 has 16 amino acids. Using reference TRBV25-1 and TRBJ2-1 for the parts outside the CDR3, the full variable domain is EADIYQTPRYLVIGTGKKITLECSQTMGHDKMYWYQQDPGMELHLIHYSYGVNSTEKGDLSSESTVSRIRTEHFPLTLESARPSHTSQYLCASSVLSGGNPNEQFFGPGTRLTVL.